These 16 T cell receptor beta chains share one sample of origin, sequenced in a study of shared clonotypes between healthy human individuals. The protocol was immunoSEQ multiplex PCR, while the TCRdb copy is restricted to in-frame clones and leaves out a portion. The sample has under 2,000,000 clones, about 95% seen once. CD45RO-negative, CCR7-selected cells formed the naive CD8 fraction, which excluded terminally differentiated effector memory CD45RA+ cells. Sequencing used naive CD8+ T cells sorted from blood. The source is a man between 18 and 35 years old in good health.

This chain uses TRBV27 with TRBJ2-3; D possibly uses TRBD1 or TRBD2 (5 bases each). Trimming removed 2 bases from V and 6 bases from J, with 15 bases in between. The germline V gene encodes CDR1 MNHEY and CDR2 SMNVEV (reference sequence). This CDR3 has 15 amino acids. Written as DNA, the CDR3 is TGTGCCAGCAGTTTAATTGTCGGGGCTGGGGATACGCAGTATTTT. Residues: CASSLIVGAGDTQYF.

The chain carries TRBV7-9 and TRBJ1-2; D not resolved. Between the trimmed V and J ends, which lost 7 bases and 4 bases, there was a span of 13 bases. The CDR3 has 13 amino acids. Germline V gives CDR1 SEHNR, CDR2 FQNEAQ (reference sequence). This CDR3 reads CASNLPPPYGYTF. The CDR3 DNA reads TGTGCCAGCAACCTTCCACCCCCCTATGGCTACACCTTC.

Notes on this clone: Distinct nucleotide sequences in the sample also encode this CDR3. This chain joins TRBV4-1 and TRBJ2-7, with TRBD1 identical over 10 bases. Germline V gene data show CDR1 as MGHRA and CDR2 as YSYEKL. This CDR3 region has 16 residues. The V gene end was trimmed by 1 base and the J gene end by 6 bases; junction bases not matched to a gene: 9. DNA for the CDR3: TGCGCCAGCAGCCAAGTTCCCGGGACAGGGGTGGGCGAGCAGTACTTC. Translation gives CASSQVPGTGVGEQYF.

Of note for this clone: Sequence at one end of the junction differs from germline and may be a read error. This chain connects TRBV4-1 to TRBJ2-7, with a tentative D call TRBD1 (8 bases). The germline CDR1 and CDR2 sequences are MGHRA and YSYEKL. This CDR3 is 15 amino acids long. CDR3 amino acids: CASNQDTGGGYEQYF. CDR3 nucleotides: TGCGCCAGCAACCAAGATACAGGGGGGGGCTACGAGCAGTACTTC.

The chain links TRBV19 to TRBJ2-7, with 9 nucleotides matching TRBD2. V shed 1 base and J 2 bases; nucleotides not matched to a gene: 3. The germline gives CDR1 LNHDA, CDR2 SQIVND (reference sequence). The CDR3 consists of 15 residues. CDR3 DNA sequence: TGTGCCAGTAGTATAGGGCCTAGCGGGACCTACGAGCAGTACTTC. It translates to CASSIGPSGTYEQYF.

The CDR3 spells CASSQAGGRSDTQYF. DNA for the CDR3: TGTGCCAGCAGCCAAGCGGGAGGGCGTTCAGATACGCAGTATTTT. J is TRBJ2-3 and V is TRBV7-2; 10 bases fit TRBD2. In germline, CDR1 is SGHTA, CDR2 FQGNSA. V lost 5 bases, J lost 4 bases, and 6 bases stayed unmatched. This CDR3 contains 15 residues. Complete variable domain (other parts from reference TRBV7-2 and TRBJ2-3): GAGVSQSPSNKVTEKGKDVELRCDPISGHTALYWYRQSLGQGLEFLIYFQGNSAPDKSGLPSDRFSAERTGGSVSTLTIQRTQQEDSAVYLCASSQAGGRSDTQYFGPGTRLTVL.

V is TRBV5-1 and J is TRBJ2-3; a weak D match, TRBD1 (5 bases). V was trimmed by 1 base and J by 2 bases, leaving 8 bases between them. The germline gives CDR1 SGHRS, CDR2 YFSETQ. The CDR3 totals 14 residues. CDR3 in DNA: TGCGCCAGCAGCTTGAGGGGCGCCACAGATACGCAGTATTTT. This codes for CASSLRGATDTQYF. Using reference TRBV5-1 and TRBJ2-3 for the parts outside the CDR3, the full variable domain is KAGVTQTPRYLIKTRGQQVTLSCSPISGHRSVSWYQQTPGQGLQFLFEYFSETQRNKGNFPGRFSGRQFSNSRSEMNVSTLELGDSALYLCASSLRGATDTQYFGPGTRLTVL.

This clone was detected once. V usage is TRBV10-2 and J usage is TRBJ2-3; TRBD2 matches 7 bases. Looked up from germline, CDR1 is WSHSY and CDR2 is SAAADI. V lost 6 bases and J lost 2; bases outside the gene matches: 8. The CDR3 runs 15 residues. The CDR3 DNA reads TGCGCCAGCAGCGAAATTAGCGGGTACACAGATACGCAGTATTTT. Amino acids: CASSEISGYTDTQYF.

This rearrangement joins TRBV5-1 to TRBJ1-1; D not resolved. Germline assignment: CDR1 SGHRS and CDR2 YFSETQ. There are 14 residues in the CDR3. Trimming took 6 bases from V and 2 from J, leaving 14 bases between them. The CDR3 nucleotides read TGCGCCAGCACCTCTCAGGCAGGCAACACTGAAGCTTTCTTT. Amino acids: CASTSQAGNTEAFF.

The J gene is TRBJ2-2, the V gene TRBV6-6; 7 nucleotides align to TRBD1. The CDR3 runs to 15 residues. Germline-derived CDR1 and CDR2 are MNHNY and SVGAGI (reference sequence). The trim removed 6 bases at V and 7 bases at J, leaving 11 bases unmatched. The CDR3 nucleotides are TGTGCCAGCAGACCACAGGGGCTCCTTGTCGGGGAGCTGTTTTTT. The encoded protein is CASRPQGLLVGELFF.

CDR3 residues: CASSESIGFLGNQPQHF. In DNA, the CDR3 is TGCGCCAGCAGTGAGTCGATAGGCTTTCTAGGCAATCAGCCCCAGCATTTT. V gene TRBV10-2 combines with J gene TRBJ1-5, with D unresolved. Germline values: CDR1 WSHSY, CDR2 SAAADI. Trimming cost V 0 bases and J 2 bases, with 14 bases left between them. The CDR3 extends over 17 amino acids.

The J gene is TRBJ2-1, the V gene TRBV11-3; either TRBD1 or TRBD2 may fit D (6 bases each). This CDR3 region has 15 residues. In germline, CDR1 is SGHNT, CDR2 YENEEA. V was pared by 5 bases and J by 4 bases, with 15 bases between. CDR3 residues: CASSPTWGAYNEQFF. CDR3 coding DNA: TGTGCCAGCAGCCCTACGTGGGGGGCTTACAATGAGCAGTTCTTC.

Comments on this clone: In the same sample, other DNA sequences code for this CDR3. The chain's CDR3 is CASRLRGGPDEQFF. In nucleotides, the CDR3 is TGTGCCAGCAGGTTACGGGGGGGCCCCGATGAGCAGTTCTTC. The V gene is TRBV27, the J gene TRBJ2-1; 8 bases map to TRBD2. V shed 6 bases, J shed 8 bases, and the junction held 9 bases outside the gene matches. The length of the CDR3 is 14 residues. Germline V gene lookup returns CDR1 MNHEY and CDR2 SMNVEV (reference sequence).

The chain employs TRBV6-5 and TRBJ1-1; possible D gene TRBD1, 6 bases. The V gene's germline CDR1 is MNHEY and CDR2 SVGAGI. V was clipped by 7 bases and J by 5 bases, with 17 bases between them. The CDR3 loop spans 14 amino acids. CDR3 DNA sequence: TGTGCCAGCATCCCGAGGGGGGCCCCGACTGAAGCTTTCTTT. This codes for CASIPRGAPTEAFF.

The chain combines TRBV25-1 with TRBJ2-5, with D possibly being TRBD1 or TRBD2 (5 bases each). The CDR3 has 14 residues. Germline CDR1 MGHDK, CDR2 SYGVNS. With 3 bases removed from V and 5 bases from J, the gap between germline ends came to 13 bases. The CDR3 loop reads CASSERAGWETQYF. The CDR3 coding sequence is TGTGCCAGCAGTGAGAGGGCAGGGTGGGAGACCCAGTACTTC.

As to this clone: Other DNA sequences in the sample encode the same CDR3. The chain uses TRBV30 and TRBJ1-4; D gene uncertain. The V end lost 0 bases, the J end lost 8 bases, and 7 bases lay between the germline ends. CDR1 and CDR2 from the germline V gene are GTSNPN and SVGIG (reference sequence). This CDR3 has 12 amino acids. The CDR3, as DNA: TGTGCCTGGAGTGTACTGGGGGAAAAACTGTTTTTT. Its protein product is CAWSVLGEKLFF.